The T cell receptor beta chain described here comes from a study of T cells after yellow fever vaccination. About the research overall: Low-cell-number fractions underwent preparation using SMART-Seq v4 Ultra Low Input.

Study-wide findings and caveats: Contamination of FACS-sorted repertoires by abundant clonotypes from the bulk population could occur.

This CDR3 has 15 residues. V dropped 0 bases and J dropped 6; count of bases not matched to a gene: 8. Germline V lookup: CDR1 SGHRS, CDR2 YFSETQ. TCRdb itself ran the 5' RACE reads through MiXCR, one entry per CDR3 protein. The sample carries 250,000 or so distinct CDR3 sequences, about 3.9% recorded once. There are many counts of this clonotype. Antigen specificity is unknown. This sequence originates from a man between 18 and 35 years old who received the YFV17D yellow fever vaccine. The input for sequencing was PBMCs, taken 15 days after the yellow fever booster vaccination. The V and J genes are TRBV5-1 and TRBJ2-7; 8 bases map to TRBD1. Here the CDR3 DNA reads TGCGCCAGCAGCTTGGGGGGGCAGGGGGCCCTCGAGCAGTACTTC. The encoded protein is CASSLGGQGALEQYF.